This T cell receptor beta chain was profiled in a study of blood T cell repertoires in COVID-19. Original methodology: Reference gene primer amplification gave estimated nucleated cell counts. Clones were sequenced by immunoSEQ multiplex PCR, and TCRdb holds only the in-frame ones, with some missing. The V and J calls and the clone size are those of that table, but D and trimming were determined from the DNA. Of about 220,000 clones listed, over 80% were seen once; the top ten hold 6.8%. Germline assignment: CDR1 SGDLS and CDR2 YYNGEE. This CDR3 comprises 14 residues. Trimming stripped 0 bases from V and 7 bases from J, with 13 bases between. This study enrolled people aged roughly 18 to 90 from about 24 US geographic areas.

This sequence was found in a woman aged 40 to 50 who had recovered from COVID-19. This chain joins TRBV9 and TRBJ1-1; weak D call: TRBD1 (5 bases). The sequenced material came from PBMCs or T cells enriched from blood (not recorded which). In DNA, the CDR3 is TGTGCCAGCAGCGTAGAAGGTGGGCAGGGTGAAGCTTTCTTT. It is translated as CASSVEGGQGEAFF.